This record looks at one T cell receptor beta chain sequence and its context. Its antigen is not identified. A junction boundary mismatches the germline segment, possibly from a read error. This sample stems from a study of blood T cells in healthy people across ages. Study-wide results and caveats: Long-lived donors exceeded aged donors in naive CD4+ cells and diversity.

Caucasian, healthy and from Russia, the donors were aged between about 6 and 90. The use of a sample-barcoded 5' primer and a J-beta primer mix characterized a second PCR of roughly 7 to 12 cycles. Samples each returned at least 2.5 million CDR3-containing paired-end reads. TCRdb reprocessed the 5' RACE reads with MiXCR, giving one entry per CDR3 protein. The sample lists about 1.7 million distinct CDR3 sequences, roughly 28% occurring once. CDR3 length equals 16 residues. The receptor was isolated from a woman aged 25-40 years in good health. The rearrangement joins TRBV12-3 or TRBV12-4 to TRBJ1-5; 7 nucleotides line up with TRBD1. Material: blood. The CDR3, as DNA: TGTGCCGGCAGATCAGGACAGGCGACTCGAGTTCAGCCCCAGCATTTT. Translated, it gives CAGRSGQATRVQPQHF.